This T cell receptor beta chain was found in a study of T and B cells in COVID-19 patients (dated by TCRdb to 2019 to 2021). Regarding the study in general: Using TRB and IGH repertoire sequencing of peripheral blood, the study characterized adaptive immunity in COVID-19 patients who had active infection or had recovered. A recovered cohort comprised around 18 patients contributing about 20 samples, mostly after mild to moderate COVID-19 managed as outpatients. The recovered cohort had a median age of 34 years, compared with approximately 70 years in the active-infection cohort. Critical illness requiring mechanical ventilation or ECMO was present in about 65% of the roughly 20 patients in the active-infection cohort. Of the roughly 20 patients in the active-infection cohort, around 17 had comorbidities associated with unfavorable COVID-19 outcome. The TCR and BCR sequence repository comprised approximately 39 patients and approximately 64 time points, with over 7 million TCR sequences analysed. A couple of patients were included in both the recovered and active cohorts because samples were available from active disease and after recovery. For the repertoire analyses, the comparison was an age-matched reference group of some 40 healthy donors who were negative for COVID-19 antibodies. Up to roughly 10 follow-up blood samples were collected per patient, with some samples spanning different disease stages in the same individual. Broad study findings and their caveats: Specific T cell subsets (CD4+/Treg/CD8+) and sorted SARS-CoV-2-responsive or tetramer+ T cells had not yet been sequenced, with those experiments still ongoing. Few blood samples were available from mildly ill patients while symptoms were present, and early samples from severe cases were likewise scarce. The recovered cohort had 2,400 or so exclusive TCR clusters, including some 31 low-pGen clusters. The cohort was judged too small for assessing how HLA contributes to COVID-19 susceptibility or severity. In patients with COVID-19, the usage of TRBV/TRBJ genes was reported to be strongly skewed. The reported TCR clusters were said to need prospective validation before any clinical use. In active COVID-19, TRB repertoires were highly clonal, while at recovery, diversity and richness increased above the levels seen in healthy donors.

By share, this clonotype ranks as medium-sized (0.01 to 0.1%). Its antigen is still unknown. The input lacks base qualities; no much larger clone sits a single base away. The trim is 6 bases for V and 7 bases for J, with a gap of 19 bases between the germline ends. The CDR3 contains 15 residues, cysteine and phenylalanine counted. Of the read, only the CDR3 DNA is kept; its 45 bases are in frame from base 1. From the germline V gene (reference sequence), CDR1 is LNHDA and CDR2 is SQIVND. TRB repertoires were amplified from approximately 250-500 ng of genomic DNA extracted from blood. The data were produced on an Illumina MiSeq. TRB rearrangements were amplified by multiplex PCR with BIOMED2 TRB-A/B primer pools. Illumina-compatible adapters and 7-nucleotide sample barcodes were added to the amplicons in two consecutive PCRs. All library PCRs used Phusion HS II polymerase. The amplicons were purified from gel with the NucleoSpin Gel and PCR Clean-up kit, measured on Qubit, and combined at 4 nM. The quality of the amplicon pool was checked on an Agilent 2100 Bioanalyzer prior to Illumina next-generation sequencing. For the original study's pipeline: TRB rearrangements were annotated with MiXCR 3.0.8 using the default MiXCR reference library. Non-productive reads and sequences with fewer than 2 reads were excluded, and each unique CDR3 nucleotide sequence counted as one clone. R 3.5.1 was used to calculate clonality, diversity, richness and V-J gene usage. GLIPH2 was used for TCR clustering by CDR3 similarity, and generation probabilities were calculated by OLGA. Only GLIPH2 clusters with at least four unique TCR clonotypes present in at least three individuals were retained. The public sequencing data were trimmed at Q25 with fastp and processed into clonotypes with MiXCR by TCRdb, which kept only in-frame beta chains. Entries are consolidated by CDR3 protein sequence, retaining the most common genes and DNA. TCRdb's processing, not the authors' own work, is the source of the V and J calls. Across this sample there are nearly 15,000 distinct CDR3 sequences, with around 30% seen only once. The top ten clonotypes cover roughly 1.2% of the sample.

The sequence joins TRBV19 to TRBJ2-1, with no D gene named confidently. The TCR sequence derives from a human donor who had recovered from COVID-19. The material sequenced was blood. For the CDR3, the sequence is CASSHQTGATNEQFF. The nucleotides are TGTGCCAGTAGCCACCAGACGGGCGCTACGAATGAGCAGTTCTTC.